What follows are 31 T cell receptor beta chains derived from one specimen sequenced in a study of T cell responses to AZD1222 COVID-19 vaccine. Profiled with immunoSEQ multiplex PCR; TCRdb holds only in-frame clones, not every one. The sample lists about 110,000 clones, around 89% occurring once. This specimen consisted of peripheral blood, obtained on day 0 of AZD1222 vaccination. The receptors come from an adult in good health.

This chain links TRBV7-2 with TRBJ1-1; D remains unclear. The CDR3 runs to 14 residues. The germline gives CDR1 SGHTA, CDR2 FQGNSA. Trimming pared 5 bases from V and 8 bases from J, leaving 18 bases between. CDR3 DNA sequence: TGTGCCAGCAGCAGCCGAGGAAGTTCCCCAGAAGCTTTCTTT. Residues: CASSSRGSSPEAFF.

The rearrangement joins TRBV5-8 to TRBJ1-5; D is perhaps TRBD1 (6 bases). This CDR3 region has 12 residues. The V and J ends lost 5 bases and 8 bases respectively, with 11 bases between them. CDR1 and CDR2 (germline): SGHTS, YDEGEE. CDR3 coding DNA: TGTGCCAGCAGATCTACAGGGAAGCCCCAGCATTTT. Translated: CASRSTGKPQHF.

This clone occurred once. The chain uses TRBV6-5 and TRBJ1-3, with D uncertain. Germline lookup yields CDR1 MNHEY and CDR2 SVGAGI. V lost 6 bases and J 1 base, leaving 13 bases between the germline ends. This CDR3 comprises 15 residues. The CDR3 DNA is TGTGCCAGCAGCCAAACGGGCAGTTCTGGAAACACCATATATTTT. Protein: CASSQTGSSGNTIYF.

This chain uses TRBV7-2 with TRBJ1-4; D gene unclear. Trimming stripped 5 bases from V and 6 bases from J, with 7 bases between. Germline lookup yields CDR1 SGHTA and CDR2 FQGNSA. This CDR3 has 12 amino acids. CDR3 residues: CASSRGYEKLFF. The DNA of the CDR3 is TGTGCCAGCAGCCGGGGTTATGAAAAACTGTTTTTT.

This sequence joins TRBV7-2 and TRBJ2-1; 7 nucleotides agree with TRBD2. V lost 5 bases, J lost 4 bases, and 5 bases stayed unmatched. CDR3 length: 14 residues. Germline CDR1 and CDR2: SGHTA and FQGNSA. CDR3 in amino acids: CASSPLGGYNEQFF. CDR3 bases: TGTGCCAGCAGCCCCCTGGGAGGGTACAATGAGCAGTTCTTC. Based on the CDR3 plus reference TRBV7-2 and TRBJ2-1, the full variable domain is GAGVSQSPSNKVTEKGKDVELRCDPISGHTALYWYRQSLGQGLEFLIYFQGNSAPDKSGLPSDRFSAERTGGSVSTLTIQRTQQEDSAVYLCASSPLGGYNEQFFGPGTRLTVL.

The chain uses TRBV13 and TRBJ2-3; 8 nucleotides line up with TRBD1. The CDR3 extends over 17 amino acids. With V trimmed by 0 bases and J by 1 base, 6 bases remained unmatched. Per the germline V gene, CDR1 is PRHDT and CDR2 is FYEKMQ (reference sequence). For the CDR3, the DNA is TGTGCCAGCAGCTTAGGCCCTGACAGGGGACGCACAGATACGCAGTATTTT. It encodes CASSLGPDRGRTDTQYF.

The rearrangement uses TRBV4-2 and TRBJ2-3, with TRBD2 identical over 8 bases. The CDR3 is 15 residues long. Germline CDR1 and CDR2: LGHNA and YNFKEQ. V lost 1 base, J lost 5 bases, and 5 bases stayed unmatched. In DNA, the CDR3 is TGTGCCAGCAGCCAAGGGGTGGCGGGAGGAGATACGCAGTATTTT. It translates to CASSQGVAGGDTQYF.

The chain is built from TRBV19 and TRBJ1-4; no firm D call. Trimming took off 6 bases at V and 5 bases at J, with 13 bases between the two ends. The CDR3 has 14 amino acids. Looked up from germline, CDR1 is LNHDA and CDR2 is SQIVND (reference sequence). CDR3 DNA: TGTGCCAGTAGGGCAGCTGGCAAAAATGAAAAACTGTTTTTT. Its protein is CASRAAGKNEKLFF.

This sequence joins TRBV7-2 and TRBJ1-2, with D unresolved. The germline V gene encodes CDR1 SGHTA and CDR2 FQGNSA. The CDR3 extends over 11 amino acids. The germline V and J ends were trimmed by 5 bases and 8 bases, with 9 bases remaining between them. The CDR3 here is CASSPGLGYTF. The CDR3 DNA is TGTGCCAGCAGCCCCGGACTCGGCTACACCTTC.

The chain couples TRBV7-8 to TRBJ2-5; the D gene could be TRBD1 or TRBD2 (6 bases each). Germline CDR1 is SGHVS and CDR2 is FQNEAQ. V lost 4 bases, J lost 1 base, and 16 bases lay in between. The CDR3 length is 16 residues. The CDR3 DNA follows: TGTGCCAGCAGCTCAACTCGGAGGGGGGCCCAAGAGACCCAGTACTTC. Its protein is CASSSTRRGAQETQYF.

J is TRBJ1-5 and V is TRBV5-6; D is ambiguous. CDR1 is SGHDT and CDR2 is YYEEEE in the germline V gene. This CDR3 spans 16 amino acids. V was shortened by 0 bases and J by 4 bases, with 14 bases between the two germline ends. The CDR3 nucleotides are TGTGCCAGCAGCTTGGCTTTGGGTAGAGGGAATCAGCCCCAGCATTTT. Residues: CASSLALGRGNQPQHF.

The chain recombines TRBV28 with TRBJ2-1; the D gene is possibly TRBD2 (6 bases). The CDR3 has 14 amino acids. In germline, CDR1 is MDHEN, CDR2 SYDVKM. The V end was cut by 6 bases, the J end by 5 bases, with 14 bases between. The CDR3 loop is CASSLQGLNNEQFF. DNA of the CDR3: TGTGCCAGCAGCCTCCAGGGACTTAACAATGAGCAGTTCTTC.

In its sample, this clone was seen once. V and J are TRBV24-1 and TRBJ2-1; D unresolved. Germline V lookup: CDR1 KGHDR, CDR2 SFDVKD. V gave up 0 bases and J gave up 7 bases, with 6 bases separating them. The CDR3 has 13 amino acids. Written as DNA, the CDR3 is TGTGCCACCAGTGATTTGAGTCCGAATGAGCAGTTCTTC. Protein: CATSDLSPNEQFF.

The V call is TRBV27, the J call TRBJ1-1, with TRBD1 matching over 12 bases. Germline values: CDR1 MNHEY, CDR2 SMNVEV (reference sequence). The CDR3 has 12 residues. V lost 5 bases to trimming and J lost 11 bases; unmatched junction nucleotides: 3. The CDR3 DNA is TGTGCCAGCAGTAGGGACAGGGGGCTTGCTTTCTTT. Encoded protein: CASSRDRGLAFF.

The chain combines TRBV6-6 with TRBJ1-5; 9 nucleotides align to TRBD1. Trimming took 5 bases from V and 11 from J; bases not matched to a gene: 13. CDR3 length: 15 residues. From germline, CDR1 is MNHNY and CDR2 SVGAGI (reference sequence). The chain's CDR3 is CASSPGTGRFRSQHF. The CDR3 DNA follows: TGTGCCAGCAGTCCCGGGACAGGGCGGTTTCGGTCCCAGCATTTT.

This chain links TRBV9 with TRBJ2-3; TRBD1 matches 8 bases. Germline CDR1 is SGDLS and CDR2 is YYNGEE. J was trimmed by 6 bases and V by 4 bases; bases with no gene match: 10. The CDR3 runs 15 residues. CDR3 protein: CASSTGGGWGDTQYF. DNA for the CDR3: TGTGCCAGCAGCACAGGGGGTGGATGGGGGGATACGCAGTATTTT.

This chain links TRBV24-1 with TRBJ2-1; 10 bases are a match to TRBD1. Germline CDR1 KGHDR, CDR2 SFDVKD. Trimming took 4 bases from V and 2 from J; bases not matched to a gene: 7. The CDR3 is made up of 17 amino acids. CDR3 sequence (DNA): TGTGCCACCAGTGACCCAAGGACAGGGGGGGCCTACAATGAGCAGTTCTTC. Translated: CATSDPRTGGAYNEQFF.

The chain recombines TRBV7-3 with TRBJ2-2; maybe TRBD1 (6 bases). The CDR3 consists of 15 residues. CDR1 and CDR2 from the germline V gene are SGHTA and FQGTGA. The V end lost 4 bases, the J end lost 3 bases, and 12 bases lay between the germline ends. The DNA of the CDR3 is TGTGCCAGCAGCTCGAGACAGGCTTACACCGGGGAGCTGTTTTTT. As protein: CASSSRQAYTGELFF.

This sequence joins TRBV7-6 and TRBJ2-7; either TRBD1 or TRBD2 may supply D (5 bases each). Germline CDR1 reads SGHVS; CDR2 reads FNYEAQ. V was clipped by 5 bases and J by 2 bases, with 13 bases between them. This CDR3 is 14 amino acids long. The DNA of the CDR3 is TGTGCCAGCAGCCAAGGGACGGATCCCTACGAGCAGTACTTC. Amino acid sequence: CASSQGTDPYEQYF.

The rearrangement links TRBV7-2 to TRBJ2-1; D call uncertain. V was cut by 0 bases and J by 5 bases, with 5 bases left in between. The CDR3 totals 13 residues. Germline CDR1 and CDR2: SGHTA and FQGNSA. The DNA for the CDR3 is TGTGCCAGCAGCTTAGCGAAAGACAATGAGCAGTTCTTC. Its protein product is CASSLAKDNEQFF.

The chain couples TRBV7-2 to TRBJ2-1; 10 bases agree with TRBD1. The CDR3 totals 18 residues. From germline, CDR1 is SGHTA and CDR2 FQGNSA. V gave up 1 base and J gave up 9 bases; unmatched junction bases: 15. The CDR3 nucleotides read TGTGCCAGCAGCTTAGTGTGGGCGGGGAGACAGGGGGCTGCTGAGCAGTTCTTC. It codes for CASSLVWAGRQGAAEQFF.

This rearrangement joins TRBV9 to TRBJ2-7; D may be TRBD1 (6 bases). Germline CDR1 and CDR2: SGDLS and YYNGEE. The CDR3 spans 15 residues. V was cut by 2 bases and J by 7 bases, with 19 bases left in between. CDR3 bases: TGTGCCAGCAGCGTGACTGGAATTACAGGGACGGAGCAGTACTTC. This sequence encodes CASSVTGITGTEQYF.

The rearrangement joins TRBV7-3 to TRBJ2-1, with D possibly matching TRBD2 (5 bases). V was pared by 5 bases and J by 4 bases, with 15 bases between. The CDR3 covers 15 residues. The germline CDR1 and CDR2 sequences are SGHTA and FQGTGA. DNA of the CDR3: TGTGCCAGCAGCCCCCGGGGAGACGCGTACAATGAGCAGTTCTTC. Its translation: CASSPRGDAYNEQFF.

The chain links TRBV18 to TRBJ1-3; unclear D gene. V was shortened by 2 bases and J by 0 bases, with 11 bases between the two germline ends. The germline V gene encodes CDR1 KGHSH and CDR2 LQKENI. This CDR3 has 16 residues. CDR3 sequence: CASSPYDVSSGNTIYF. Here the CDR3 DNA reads TGTGCCAGCTCACCATACGACGTGAGCTCTGGAAACACCATATATTTT.

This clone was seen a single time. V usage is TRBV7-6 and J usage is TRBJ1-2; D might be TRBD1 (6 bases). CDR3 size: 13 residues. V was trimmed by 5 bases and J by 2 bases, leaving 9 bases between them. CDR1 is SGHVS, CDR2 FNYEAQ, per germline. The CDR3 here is CASSPDSNYGYTF. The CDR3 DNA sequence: TGTGCCAGCAGCCCGGACAGCAACTATGGCTACACCTTC.

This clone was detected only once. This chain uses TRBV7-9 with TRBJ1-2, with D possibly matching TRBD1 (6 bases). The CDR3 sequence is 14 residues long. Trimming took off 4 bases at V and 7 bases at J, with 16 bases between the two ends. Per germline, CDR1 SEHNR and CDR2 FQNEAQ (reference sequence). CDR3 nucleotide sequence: TGTGCCAGCAGCTCGCATCATGGGGGCGCTGGCTACACCTTC. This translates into CASSSHHGGAGYTF.

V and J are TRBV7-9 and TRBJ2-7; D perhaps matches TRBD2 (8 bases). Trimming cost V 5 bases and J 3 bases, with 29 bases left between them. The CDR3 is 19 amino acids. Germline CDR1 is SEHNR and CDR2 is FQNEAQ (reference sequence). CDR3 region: CASSPHRGPLGLASYEQYF. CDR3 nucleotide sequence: TGTGCCAGCAGCCCTCACAGGGGCCCTCTCGGACTAGCCAGCTACGAGCAGTACTTC.

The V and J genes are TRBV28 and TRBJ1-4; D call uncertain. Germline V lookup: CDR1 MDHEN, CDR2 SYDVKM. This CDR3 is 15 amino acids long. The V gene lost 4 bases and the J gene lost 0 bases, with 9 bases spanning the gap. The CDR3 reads CASSSPVATNEKLFF. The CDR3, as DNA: TGTGCCAGCAGTTCTCCGGTTGCAACTAATGAAAAACTGTTTTTT.

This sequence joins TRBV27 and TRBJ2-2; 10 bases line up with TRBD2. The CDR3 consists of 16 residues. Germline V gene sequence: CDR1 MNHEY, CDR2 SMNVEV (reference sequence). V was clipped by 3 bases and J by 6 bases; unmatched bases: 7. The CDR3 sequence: CASSFASGSSAGELFF. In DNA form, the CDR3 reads TGTGCCAGCAGTTTCGCTAGCGGGAGTTCGGCCGGGGAGCTGTTTTTT.

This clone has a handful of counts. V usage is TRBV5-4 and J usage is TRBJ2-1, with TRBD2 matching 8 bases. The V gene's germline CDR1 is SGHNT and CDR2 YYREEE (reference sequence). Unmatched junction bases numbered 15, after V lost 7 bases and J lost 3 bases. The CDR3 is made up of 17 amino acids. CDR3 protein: CASALGGPSGFYNEQFF. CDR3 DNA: TGTGCCAGCGCCCTGGGGGGCCCTAGCGGGTTCTACAATGAGCAGTTCTTC. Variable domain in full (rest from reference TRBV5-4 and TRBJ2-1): ETGVTQSPTHLIKTRGQQVTLRCSSQSGHNTVSWYQQALGQGPQFIFQYYREEENGRGNFPPRFSGLQFPNYSSELNVNALELDDSALYLCASALGGPSGFYNEQFFGPGTRLTVL.

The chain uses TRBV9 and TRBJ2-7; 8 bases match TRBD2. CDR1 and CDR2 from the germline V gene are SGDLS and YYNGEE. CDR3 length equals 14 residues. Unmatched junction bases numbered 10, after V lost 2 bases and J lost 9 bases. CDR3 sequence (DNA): TGTGCCAGCAGCGTTGGACTAGCTACCGTAAGGCAGTACTTC. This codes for CASSVGLATVRQYF.